A single sample gave rise to the 14 T cell receptor beta chains below, sequenced in a study of CD8 T cells in Susac syndrome. Random hexamers served to reverse transcribe roughly 0.45 to 1 ug RNA. TCRdb itself ran the immunoSEQ multiplex PCR reads through MiXCR, one entry per CDR3 protein. The sample comprises roughly 180,000 distinct CDR3 sequences, just under 95% of which are singletons, and around 0.14% rests with the top ten. The sequencing sample was made of CD4+ T cells from PBMCs. The receptors were sampled from a human donor in good health.

The V call is TRBV6-2 or TRBV6-3, the J call TRBJ2-1; D gene uncertain. The V end lost 2 bases, the J end lost 8 bases, and 13 bases lay between the germline ends. From germline, CDR1 is MNHEY and CDR2 SVGEGT. This CDR3 region has 14 residues. The CDR3 sequence: CASSYRLETHEQFF. CDR3 bases: TGTGCCAGCAGTTACCGGCTAGAAACCCATGAGCAGTTCTTC.

Here the CDR3 reads CSARDITRYSNQPQHF. CDR3 in DNA: TGCAGTGCTAGGGACATAACACGCTATAGCAATCAGCCCCAGCATTTT. The V and J genes are TRBV20-1 and TRBJ1-5, with D tentatively TRBD1 (5 bases). Trimming cost V 3 bases and J 0 bases, with 15 bases left between them. Germline V gene lookup returns CDR1 DFQATT and CDR2 SNEGSKA (reference sequence). The CDR3 sequence is 16 residues long.

V gene TRBV12-3 or TRBV12-4 combines with J gene TRBJ2-7; D ambiguous. The CDR3 extends over 13 amino acids. V was cut by 3 bases and J by 10 bases, with 16 bases left in between. This chain's CDR3 is CASSFAFGAPQYF. The CDR3 bases are TGTGCCAGCAGTTTCGCCTTCGGAGCCCCCCAGTACTTC.

The J gene is TRBJ1-1, the V gene TRBV18, with D hard to call. Germline CDR1 is KGHSH and CDR2 is LQKENI. Trimming cost V 2 bases and J 10 bases, with 11 bases left between them. There are 12 residues in the CDR3. DNA for the CDR3: TGTGCCAGCTCACCAGCGGGCGAGGCAGCTTTCTTT. As protein: CASSPAGEAAFF.

This chain connects TRBV5-5 to TRBJ1-2; D is possibly TRBD1 (5 bases). The germline V and J ends were trimmed by 0 bases and 4 bases, with 10 bases remaining between them. Looked up from germline, CDR1 is SGHKS and CDR2 is YYEKEE (reference sequence). This CDR3 has 14 residues. The CDR3 spells CASSLAGLIYGYTF. The CDR3 nucleotides read TGTGCCAGCAGCTTGGCGGGACTCATCTATGGCTACACCTTC.

The chain couples TRBV6-1 to TRBJ2-3, with 7 bases that match TRBD1. Germline V CDR1 and CDR2: MNHNS, SASEGT. V lost 6 bases to trimming and J lost 0 bases; unmatched junction nucleotides: 12. The CDR3 totals 17 residues. CDR3 in DNA: TGTGCCAGCAGAATCGGGACAGCGTATACAAGCACAGATACGCAGTATTTT. Protein product: CASRIGTAYTSTDTQYF.

This rearrangement joins TRBV12-3 or TRBV12-4 to TRBJ2-7, with 9 positions matching TRBD2. V trimming: 0 bases; J trimming: 3 bases; junction bases outside the gene matches: 3. This CDR3 has 15 residues. Written as DNA, the CDR3 is TGTGCCAGCAGTTTAGCGGCTAGCGGGGACTACGAGCAGTACTTC. It is translated as CASSLAASGDYEQYF.

The chain employs TRBV20-1 and TRBJ2-1; 9 bases align to TRBD2. V lost 1 base and J lost 3; bases outside the gene matches: 10. This CDR3 contains 17 residues. The germline V gene has CDR1 DFQATT and CDR2 SNEGSKA (reference sequence). The CDR3 reads CSARGPLASGVYNEQFF. For the CDR3, the DNA is TGCAGTGCTAGAGGGCCGTTAGCTAGCGGGGTCTACAATGAGCAGTTCTTC.

The rearrangement links TRBV12-3 or TRBV12-4 to TRBJ1-5, with D unclear. Trimming took 1 base from V and 7 from J, leaving 5 bases between them. The CDR3 is made up of 12 amino acids. DNA of the CDR3: TGTGCCAGCAGTTTAGTAGGGCAGCCCCAGCATTTT. Translation: CASSLVGQPQHF.

This clonotype has only one observation. The chain has TRBV7-6 and TRBJ1-2; a possible D gene is TRBD1 (5 bases). The germline V gene has CDR1 SGHVS and CDR2 FNYEAQ. Trimming took off 1 base at V and 1 base at J, with 13 bases between the two ends. This CDR3 contains 16 residues. In nucleotides, the CDR3 is TGTGCCAGCAGCTTAGAATCAGGGCTCGGTAACTATGGCTACACCTTC. Translation gives CASSLESGLGNYGYTF.

This chain uses TRBV6-1 with TRBJ1-5; TRBD1 might be the D (6 bases). The V end lost 6 bases, the J end lost 5 bases, and 20 bases lay between the germline ends. This CDR3 region has 16 residues. Germline V lookup: CDR1 MNHNS, CDR2 SASEGT. CDR3 DNA sequence: TGTGCCAGCAGACCACTCCAGGACAGAATGCATCAGCCCCAGCATTTT. Amino acids: CASRPLQDRMHQPQHF.

The chain employs TRBV30 and TRBJ2-2; D possibly corresponds to TRBD1 (6 bases). The CDR3 extends over 14 amino acids. V dropped 0 bases and J dropped 5 bases, with 10 bases sitting between them. Germline V gene data show CDR1 as GTSNPN and CDR2 as SVGIG (reference sequence). CDR3 DNA sequence: TGTGCCTGGAGTGTAGCAGGGGCGACCGGGGAGCTGTTTTTT. This translates into CAWSVAGATGELFF.

The chain recombines TRBV16 with TRBJ2-7; D is uncertain. V shed 1 base and J shed 3 bases, with 7 bases lying between them. The CDR3 totals 13 residues. Germline V gene data show CDR1 as KGHSY and CDR2 as FQNENV. The CDR3 is CASSQLGNYEQYF. In DNA form, the CDR3 reads TGTGCCAGCAGCCAATTGGGGAACTACGAGCAGTACTTC.

The gene calls are TRBV4-3 and TRBJ1-1; D might be TRBD1 (5 bases). Germline V CDR1 and CDR2: LGHNA, YSLEER. V lost 0 bases and J 2 bases, leaving 16 bases between the germline ends. This CDR3 region has 17 residues. The CDR3 sequence: CASSQDATPGSNTEAFF. Here the CDR3 DNA reads TGCGCCAGCAGCCAAGATGCTACCCCAGGGTCCAACACTGAAGCTTTCTTT.